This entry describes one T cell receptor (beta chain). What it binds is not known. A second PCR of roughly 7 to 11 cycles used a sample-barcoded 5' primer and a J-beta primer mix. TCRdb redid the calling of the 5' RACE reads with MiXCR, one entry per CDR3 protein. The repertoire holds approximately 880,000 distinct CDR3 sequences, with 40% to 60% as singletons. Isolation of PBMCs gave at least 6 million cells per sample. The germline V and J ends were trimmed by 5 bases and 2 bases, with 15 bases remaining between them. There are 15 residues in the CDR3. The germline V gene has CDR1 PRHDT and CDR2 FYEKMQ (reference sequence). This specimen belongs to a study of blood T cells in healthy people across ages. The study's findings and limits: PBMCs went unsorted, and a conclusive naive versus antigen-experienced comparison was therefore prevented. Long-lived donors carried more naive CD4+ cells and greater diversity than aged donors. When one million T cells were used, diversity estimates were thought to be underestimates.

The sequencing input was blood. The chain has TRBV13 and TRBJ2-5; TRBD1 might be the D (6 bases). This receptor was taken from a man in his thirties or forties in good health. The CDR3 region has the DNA TGTGCCAGCAGCGGTCCGGGACATCCTCAAGAGACCCAGTACTTC. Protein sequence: CASSGPGHPQETQYF. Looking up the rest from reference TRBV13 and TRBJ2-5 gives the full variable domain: AAGVIQSPRHLIKEKRETATLKCYPIPRHDTVYWYQQGPGQDPQFLISFYEKMQSDKGSIPDRFSAQQFSDYHSELNMSSLELGDSALYFCASSGPGHPQETQYFGPGTRLLVL.